This T cell receptor beta chain was found in a study of T-cell memory formation after mild COVID-19. About this clonotype itself: Antigen: not known.

General study findings and limits: CD4+ clones that contracted lay mainly in CM and EM; CD8+ ones lay in EMRA.

TCRdb reprocessed the 5' RACE reads with MiXCR, giving one entry per CDR3 protein. This sample carries around 300,000 distinct CDR3 sequences, 8% to 10% of them seen once, and the ten largest clones take 22%. This CDR3 comprises 14 residues. Trimming stripped 7 bases from V and 8 bases from J, with 18 bases between. Germline loops: CDR1 MDHEN, CDR2 SYDVKM. The source of this sequence is a man younger than 35 who had mild COVID-19 (a few samples of this study predate the infection). Cell type and time point are not known. The sample taken for sequencing was PBMCs or a T cell subset sorted from them (not recorded which). V and J are TRBV28 and TRBJ1-5, with TRBD1 as a possible D gene (5 bases). CDR3 amino acids: CASKYPDRIKPQHF. The CDR3 DNA follows: TGTGCCAGCAAATACCCCGACAGAATCAAGCCCCAGCATTTT.